Listed below are T cell receptor beta chains from one sample, sequenced in a study of CD8 T cells in ankylosing spondylitis. MiXCR was run by TCRdb on the 5' RACE reads, yielding one entry per CDR3 protein. The sample records around 430,000 distinct CDR3 sequences, 15% to 20% being singletons. Input material: blood, either unsorted or a sorted T cell fraction (not recorded which). Receptors originate from a male donor with ankylosing spondylitis. The CDR3 runs from the conserved cysteine through the conserved F or W. A D gene is named only where the DNA matches it firmly. Only some rows state a clone size, as once, few, many or a class for expanded clones.

clone_size,d_call,j_call,v_call,cdr3_aa,cdr3_nt
few,TRBD1,TRBJ1-2,TRBV6-2/TRBV6-3,CASSRPYGQGSGYTF,TGTGCCAGCAGCCGACCATACGGACAGGGGTCCGGCTACACCTTC
few,NA,TRBJ1-2,TRBV5-1,CASSLETANYGYTF,TGCGCCAGCAGCTTGGAAACAGCGAACTATGGCTACACCTTC
many,TRBD2,TRBJ2-1,TRBV4-3,CASSQETSGVFPPFF,TGCGCCAGCAGCCAAGAGACTAGCGGGGTCTTCCCCCCGTTCTTC
NA,NA,TRBJ1-2,TRBV3-1,CASSQANRPRGYGYTF,TGTGCCAGCAGCCAAGCGAACAGGCCTAGGGGGTATGGCTACACCTTC
NA,TRBD2,TRBJ2-7,TRBV20-1,CSAPRAGDGLLEQYF,TGCAGTGCCCCACGAGCGGGAGATGGGTTGCTCGAGCAGTACTTC
few,NA,TRBJ1-1,TRBV7-9,CASSLSLGANTEAFF,TGTGCCAGCAGCTTAAGTCTGGGGGCGAACACTGAAGCTTTCTTT
few,NA,TRBJ1-2,TRBV7-9,CASSLREGPYGYTF,TGTGCCAGCAGCTTAAGAGAGGGCCCCTATGGCTACACCTTC
few,TRBD1,TRBJ2-1,TRBV6-2/TRBV6-3,CASTNPGQGSYNEQFF,TGTGCCAGCACCAACCCGGGACAGGGGTCCTACAATGAGCAGTTCTTC
many,NA,TRBJ2-5,TRBV12-3/TRBV12-4,CASRKASMGETQYF,TGTGCCAGCAGGAAGGCTAGCATGGGAGAGACCCAGTACTTC
few,TRBD1,TRBJ1-2,TRBV20-1,CSARSRGLDYGYTF,TGCAGTGCCAGGTCCAGGGGGCTTGACTATGGCTACACCTTC
NA,TRBD2,TRBJ2-7,TRBV18,CASSQAGRSEQYF,TGTGCCAGCTCCCAAGCGGGACGCAGCGAGCAGTACTTC
NA,TRBD1,TRBJ2-7,TRBV2,CASKGQAWEQYF,TGTGCCAGCAAGGGACAGGCTTGGGAGCAGTACTTC
few,NA,TRBJ1-3,TRBV15,CATSRVQGLPGNTIYF,TGTGCCACCAGCAGAGTGCAGGGCCTCCCTGGAAACACCATATATTTT
once,NA,TRBJ1-2,TRBV7-9,CASSLIRPNNYGYTF,TGTGCCAGCAGCTTAATCAGGCCTAATAACTATGGCTACACCTTC
few,NA,TRBJ1-3,TRBV12-3/TRBV12-4,CASSLRDLSGNTIYF,TGTGCCAGCAGTTTACGGGATCTCTCTGGAAACACCATATATTTT
few,NA,TRBJ1-2,TRBV6-1,CASSPGWEYGYTF,TGTGCCAGCAGCCCCGGATGGGAATATGGCTACACCTTC
NA,NA,TRBJ2-1,TRBV20-1,CSARGGAGYNEQFF,TGCAGTGCTAGAGGGGGCGCGGGTTACAATGAGCAGTTCTTC
NA,TRBD1,TRBJ1-3,TRBV6-1,CTSSRQGHSGNTIYF,TGTACCAGCAGTAGACAGGGCCACTCTGGAAACACCATATATTTT
few,NA,TRBJ1-3,TRBV7-9,CASVNNGGNTIYF,TGTGCCAGCGTGAACAACGGGGGAAACACCATATATTTT
NA,NA,TRBJ1-1,TRBV6-5,CASSYSKTWYHTEAFF,TGTGCCAGCAGTTACTCGAAGACATGGTACCACACTGAAGCTTTCTTT
NA,NA,TRBJ1-1,TRBV20-1,CSARSTGSDTEAFF,TGCAGTGCTAGATCTACAGGGTCGGACACTGAAGCTTTCTTT